The 4 T cell receptor beta chains reported below all come from one sample, sequenced in a study of identical twins. TCRdb re-called the 5' RACE reads with MiXCR, one entry per CDR3 protein. The sample records more than 1.5 million distinct CDR3 sequences, roughly 35% being singletons. The sequenced sample was cord blood. Every receptor here comes from a newborn girl in good health.

This clonotype was counted a few times. The gene calls are TRBV20-1 and TRBJ1-5; D possibly corresponds to TRBD1 (5 bases). From germline, CDR1 is DFQATT and CDR2 SNEGSKA (reference sequence). The length of the CDR3 is 15 residues. Trimming left V 6 bases short and J 6 bases short, with 21 bases between. The CDR3 reads CSAEPAGRLLQPQHF. CDR3 coding DNA: TGCAGTGCCGAACCAGCAGGGAGGCTTCTTCAGCCCCAGCATTTT.

This clonotype was seen only a few times. This chain uses TRBV13 with TRBJ1-3; no definite D call. Trimming removed 5 bases at V and 0 bases at J, with 14 bases between. CDR1 is PRHDT and CDR2 is FYEKMQ in the germline V gene (reference sequence). The CDR3 is made up of 16 amino acids. DNA for the CDR3: TGTGCCAGCAGCCAAGACGCAGGCAGCTCTGGAAACACCATATATTTT. Its protein product is CASSQDAGSSGNTIYF.

The chain employs TRBV3-1 and TRBJ2-7; 8 bases align to TRBD2. The junction had 9 bases not matched to a gene; V was cut back by 2 bases and J by 0 bases. Germline V gene data show CDR1 as LGHDT and CDR2 as YNNKEL (reference sequence). The CDR3 length is 17 residues. The CDR3 DNA follows: TGTGCCAGCAGCCAAAGCCCGGTACTAGCGGCCTCCTACGAGCAGTACTTC. Translated: CASSQSPVLAASYEQYF.

This clonotype has only a few counts. J is TRBJ1-1 and V is TRBV21-1. TRBV21-1 is a known pseudogene. CDR3 length: 21 residues. The CDR3 region is CASSTRNSTQGQGIVLTEAFF. CDR3 bases: TGTGCCAGCAGCACCCGAAACTCTACCCAGGGCCAAGGTATCGTTCTCACTGAAGCTTTCTTT.